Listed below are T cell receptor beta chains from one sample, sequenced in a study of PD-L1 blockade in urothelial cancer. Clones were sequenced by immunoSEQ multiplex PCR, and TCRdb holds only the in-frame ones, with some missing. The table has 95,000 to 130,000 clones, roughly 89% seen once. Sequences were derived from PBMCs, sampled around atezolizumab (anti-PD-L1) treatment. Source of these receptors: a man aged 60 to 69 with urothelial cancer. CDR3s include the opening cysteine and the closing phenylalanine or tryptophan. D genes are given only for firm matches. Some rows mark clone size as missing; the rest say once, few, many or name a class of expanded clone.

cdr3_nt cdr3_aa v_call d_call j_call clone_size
TGTGCCAGCAGTCCCCAGGGGGTAACAAGGCAGCCCCAGCATTTT CASSPQGVTRQPQHF TRBV6-6 TRBD1 TRBJ1-5 NA
TGTGCCAGCAGTGTCGGGGATGAGCAGTTCTTC CASSVGDEQFF TRBV6-4 NA TRBJ2-1 NA
TGTGCCAGCAGTACGACCGGCGGAGGCGCGAACACCGGGGAGCTGTTTTTT CASSTTGGGANTGELFF TRBV28 NA TRBJ2-2 NA
TGCGCCAGCAGCCGGGGGACGGGGGGGAGGACAGATACGCAGTATTTT CASSRGTGGRTDTQYF TRBV5-1 TRBD2 TRBJ2-3 NA
TGTGCCAGCAGAGAACAATGGGGCGCCGGGGAGCTGTTTTTT CASREQWGAGELFF TRBV2 NA TRBJ2-2 NA
TGCGCCAGCAGTGACGGACCCCTTCAAGGGGATGAGCAGTTCTTC CASSDGPLQGDEQFF TRBV10-2 NA TRBJ2-1 NA
TGTGCCAGCAGCTTAGCGAGTACAGAGACCCAGTACTTC CASSLASTETQYF TRBV7-2 NA TRBJ2-5 NA
TGCGCCAGCAGCCCGCGACAGGGGGCCGAAGGTTATGGCTACACCTTC CASSPRQGAEGYGYTF TRBV4-1 TRBD1 TRBJ1-2 NA
TGCGCCAGCAGCGAGTCACAGGGGAACACCGGGGAGCTGTTTTTT CASSESQGNTGELFF TRBV5-1 NA TRBJ2-2 NA
TGTGCCAGCAGCGTACAGGACTTAGCCTACGAGCAGTACTTC CASSVQDLAYEQYF TRBV9 NA TRBJ2-7 NA
TGTGCCAGCAGCCGGACTGGGAACACTGAAGCTTTCTTT CASSRTGNTEAFF TRBV7-3 NA TRBJ1-1 NA
TGTGCCAGAAGCTTCCGGGACAGGGCTGGGGCCAACGTCCTGACTTTC CARSFRDRAGANVLTF TRBV5-3 TRBD1 TRBJ2-6 NA
TGTGCCAGCAGCTTAACCGGGACAGAAGAGACCCAGTACTTC CASSLTGTEETQYF TRBV9 TRBD1 TRBJ2-5 NA
TGTGCCAGCAGCCAAGGGGCAGGGTCCTACGAGCAGTACTTC CASSQGAGSYEQYF TRBV5-4 NA TRBJ2-7 NA
TGCAGCGTTGAAGCGGACAGGGGGCTAATTTTGAATGAGCAGTTCTTC CSVEADRGLILNEQFF TRBV29-1 TRBD1 TRBJ2-1 NA
TGTGCCAGCAGCGGGGGGACTAGCCAGACCCAGTACTTC CASSGGTSQTQYF TRBV9 TRBD2 TRBJ2-5 NA
TGCACCAGCAGCCAAGAGTTTTCGGGACAGGGAACCTACGAGCAGTACTTC CTSSQEFSGQGTYEQYF TRBV1 NA TRBJ2-7 NA
TGTGCCAGCAGCCAAGTCCGGGACAGGGCGGACACCATATATTTT CASSQVRDRADTIYF TRBV14 TRBD1 TRBJ1-3 NA
TGTGCCAGTAGTATCGAGGGGGCAAGAGAGACCCAGTACTTC CASSIEGARETQYF TRBV19 TRBD1 TRBJ2-5 NA
TGTGCCAGTAGTATAGGACAGGGGCACACCGGGGAGCTGTTTTTT CASSIGQGHTGELFF TRBV19 TRBD1 TRBJ2-2 NA
TGTGCCAGCAGCCTCGGGGACAGGGGTGCCGAGCAGTACTTC CASSLGDRGAEQYF TRBV14 TRBD1 TRBJ2-7 few
TGTGCCAGTAGCCCGGGACAGGGAGGTCAGCCCCAGCATTTT CASSPGQGGQPQHF TRBV19 TRBD1 TRBJ1-5 few